A selection of T cell receptor beta chains follows, all from one sample in a study of cytomegalovirus exposure and HLA in healthy donors. Assay used: immunoSEQ multiplex PCR; TCRdb lists only in-frame clones, some missing. The sample holds approximately 100,000 clones, around 79% seen once. The sample was PBMCs. Source of these receptors: a woman aged 40 to 49 in good health and CMV-seronegative. The CDR3 runs from the conserved cysteine through the conserved F or W. A D gene is named only where the DNA matches it firmly. Expanded clones get a size class; other rows say once, few or many, or leave the size out.

clone_size j_call v_call d_call cdr3_aa cdr3_nt
. TRBJ1-2 TRBV19 . CASSRTLGDGYTF TGTGCCAGTAGCCGGACATTAGGGGATGGCTACACCTTC
. TRBJ2-2 TRBV7-9 TRBD2 CASSPGTSGRADTGEPFF TGTGCCAGCAGCCCCGGGACTAGCGGGAGGGCCGACACCGGGGAGCCGTTTTTT
. TRBJ1-4 TRBV28 TRBD1 CASSQTGENEKLFF TGTGCCAGCAGTCAGACAGGGGAGAATGAAAAACTGTTTTTT
. TRBJ1-1 TRBV30 . CAWSLAPGVTEAFF TGTGCCTGGAGTTTGGCACCGGGGGTCACTGAAGCTTTCTTT
. TRBJ2-5 TRBV27 TRBD2 CASIQRTSGQETQYF TGTGCCAGCATCCAAAGGACTAGCGGCCAAGAGACCCAGTACTTC
. TRBJ2-1 TRBV6-4 . CASSDSNSYNEQFF TGTGCCAGCAGTGACTCGAACAGTTACAATGAGCAGTTCTTC
. TRBJ2-7 TRBV7-9 TRBD2 CSSSLGVAGEKQYF TGTTCCAGCAGCTTAGGGGTAGCGGGAGAGAAGCAGTACTTC
. TRBJ2-7 TRBV6-5 . CASDNRASYEQYF TGTGCCAGCGATAACAGGGCTTCCTACGAGCAGTACTTC
. TRBJ1-1 TRBV27 . CASSFSRNTEAFF TGTGCCAGCAGTTTCAGTCGTAACACTGAAGCTTTCTTT
. TRBJ2-5 TRBV19 TRBD1 CASRDRGNQETQYF TGTGCCAGCAGGGACAGAGGCAATCAAGAGACCCAGTACTTC
. TRBJ2-7 TRBV4-2 TRBD2 CASSETSGSNEQYF TGTGCCAGCAGCGAGACTAGCGGGAGTAACGAGCAGTACTTC
. TRBJ1-4 TRBV5-8 . CASSQRTEEKLFF TGTGCCAGCAGCCAGAGGACTGAGGAAAAACTGTTTTTT
few TRBJ2-7 TRBV5-4 . CASSLGSVSYEQYF TGTGCCAGCAGCTTGGGTTCAGTCTCCTACGAGCAGTACTTC
. TRBJ1-2 TRBV10-3 TRBD1 CAISDTRDRGPLGYTF TGTGCCATCAGCGATACACGCGACAGGGGCCCACTTGGCTACACCTTC
. TRBJ2-7 TRBV30 . CAWTGGLSYEQYF TGTGCCTGGACCGGGGGTCTATCCTACGAGCAGTACTTC
. TRBJ1-1 TRBV7-2 . CASSLTASMNTEAFF TGTGCCAGCAGCCTAACCGCTAGTATGAACACTGAAGCTTTCTTT
. TRBJ1-1 TRBV5-1 . CASSLRTRSNTEAFF TGCGCCAGCAGCTTAAGGACAAGGTCGAACACTGAAGCTTTCTTT
. TRBJ2-1 TRBV19 TRBD2 CASTPAGGEQFF TGTGCCAGTACCCCCGCGGGGGGTGAGCAGTTCTTC
. TRBJ1-6 TRBV6-1 . CASHGRLDSPLHF TGTGCCAGCCATGGCAGGTTGGATTCACCCCTCCACTTT
. TRBJ1-5 TRBV27 . CASSFSIGQPQHF TGTGCCAGCAGTTTTAGTATTGGTCAGCCCCAGCATTTT
. TRBJ2-7 TRBV27 TRBD2 CASKAGDPSYEQYF TGTGCCAGCAAAGCGGGAGACCCATCGTACGAGCAGTACTTC
. TRBJ2-7 TRBV7-9 TRBD1 CSSSLSPGQASYEQYF TGTTCCAGCAGCTTGAGTCCGGGACAGGCCTCCTACGAGCAGTACTTC
once TRBJ2-5 TRBV6-6 TRBD2 CASSYGRGGRQETQYF TGTGCCAGCAGTTACGGGCGGGGGGGACGGCAAGAGACCCAGTACTTC
. TRBJ2-2 TRBV7-2 TRBD2 CASSLRGGGAPLNTGELFF TGTGCCAGCAGCTTGAGAGGCGGGGGGGCCCCCTTGAACACCGGGGAGCTGTTTTTT
. TRBJ1-2 TRBV19 TRBD1 CASRPGTVNYGYTF TGTGCCAGTAGACCCGGGACAGTGAACTATGGCTACACCTTC
. TRBJ2-1 TRBV23-1 TRBD2 CASRFKRHGTSGSDEQFF TGCGCCAGCAGATTTAAAAGACATGGGACTAGCGGGAGTGATGAGCAGTTCTTC
. TRBJ2-7 TRBV7-2 TRBD1 CASSLEQGATVTYEQYF TGTGCCAGCAGCTTAGAACAGGGGGCAACGGTAACCTACGAGCAGTACTTC
. TRBJ2-1 TRBV19 . CASSIVDTGRFEQFF TGTGCCAGTAGTATTGTGGACACCGGCCGTTTTGAGCAGTTCTTC
. TRBJ2-3 TRBV19 . CASSMRSGTDTQYF TGTGCCAGTAGTATGCGGAGCGGCACAGATACGCAGTATTTT
. TRBJ1-2 TRBV6-6 . CASTDSPNYGYTF TGTGCCAGCACTGACAGCCCTAACTATGGCTACACCTTC
. TRBJ2-7 TRBV5-1 TRBD1 CASSLGATGQGSYEQYF TGCGCCAGCAGCTTGGGGGCTACGGGACAGGGGTCCTACGAGCAGTACTTC
. TRBJ2-7 TRBV7-9 . CASSFPPEVYEQYF TGTGCCAGCAGCTTTCCTCCAGAGGTCTACGAGCAGTACTTC
. TRBJ1-1 TRBV5-1 . CASSREGGMNTEAFF TGCGCCAGCAGCCGGGAGGGCGGTATGAACACTGAAGCTTTCTTT
few TRBJ1-2 TRBV6-5 TRBD1 CASTEGAGNGYTF TGTGCCAGCACAGAGGGGGCAGGGAATGGCTACACCTTC
. TRBJ2-5 TRBV4-1 TRBD1 CASSHDDTDREYF TGCGCCAGCAGCCACGACGACACGGACAGGGAGTACTTC
few TRBJ1-1 TRBV25-1 . CASSARSTEAFF TGTGCCAGCAGTGCTCGGAGCACTGAAGCTTTCTTT
. TRBJ2-7 TRBV12-1 . CASSFAQVGGPVSSYEQYF TGTGCCAGCAGCTTTGCGCAAGTGGGAGGGCCCGTGAGCTCCTACGAGCAGTACTTC
. TRBJ2-3 TRBV2 TRBD1 CASSGTTGVTDTQYF TGTGCCAGCAGTGGAACGACAGGGGTAACAGATACGCAGTATTTT
. TRBJ2-5 TRBV7-9 TRBD1 CASSQSRTGGETQYF TGTGCCAGCAGCCAGTCGAGGACAGGGGGGGAGACCCAGTACTTC
. TRBJ2-1 TRBV18 TRBD1 CASSPATTGTYNEQFF TGTGCCAGCTCACCAGCGACGACAGGGACATACAATGAGCAGTTCTTC
few TRBJ1-5 TRBV30 TRBD1 CAWSDRGGQPQHF TGTGCCTGGAGTGACAGGGGTGGTCAGCCCCAGCATTTT
. TRBJ1-5 TRBV5-5 . CASSLAGVYQPQHF TGTGCCAGCAGCTTGGCAGGGGTATATCAGCCCCAGCATTTT
. TRBJ1-5 TRBV28 . CASRLQGNQPQHF TGTGCCAGCAGACTTCAGGGCAATCAGCCCCAGCATTTT
. TRBJ2-1 TRBV10-1 . CASSEEDRGTSGEYNEQFF TGCGCCAGCAGTGAAGAGGACAGGGGTACTAGCGGGGAGTACAATGAGCAGTTCTTC
. TRBJ1-4 TRBV13 TRBD1 CASSDRDRAEKLFF TGTGCCAGCAGCGACCGGGACAGGGCTGAAAAACTGTTTTTT